The entry below gives a single T cell receptor beta chain sequence along with its context. This receptor's antigen is unknown. Per-nucleotide qualities are absent, and no much larger clonotype sits a single base away. This entry is derived from a study of shared T cell receptors in the human thymus (dated by TCRdb to 2020 to 2022). Notes on the research overall: The study investigated the way shared, self-reactive T-cell receptor alpha chains are produced in the human thymus.

Libraries came from the immunoSEQ multiplex PCR assay. TCRdb obtained this table from immuneACCESS and retained in-frame rearrangements with V and J assigned. These tables miss some clones; where compared with another copy, unresolved V genes account for less than half of the shortfall, and the remainder is unexplained. The sample has 500,000 to 750,000 clones on record, 88% of them singletons. Around 0.0099% of the sample is held by the ten biggest clonotypes. The CDR3, from cysteine to phenylalanine, totals 14 residues. The entry retains the CDR3 DNA only, 42 bases that are in frame from base 1. CDR1 and CDR2, per the germline V gene, are MNHNS and SASEGT. V and J are trimmed by 7 bases and 1 base, and the gene matches miss 6 bases of the junction. The same data also contributed to another study, on human thymus T cells. As described in the second report: In Finland, the donors were immunologically healthy infants who were having open corrective cardiac surgery for congenital heart defects. Thymus tissue was obtained as surgical resects removed during corrective cardiac surgery. Usage of V and J gene segments appeared to be biased in both the thymic and the peripheral blood repertoires. The related research found that thymic TCR repertoires overlapped highly between unrelated individuals. The study described the TCR alpha and beta repertoires in under 10 infant thymus samples and a handful of matching peripheral blood samples. The cohort included about 6 male and a couple of female infants, with donor ages spanning 7 to 244 days. After being mechanically released from the tissue, thymocytes were kept at -70 degrees C in pellets of about 8.5-32 million cells. A QIAsymphony instrument was used to extract genomic DNA from the frozen cell pellets. Using the immunoSEQ multiplex PCR assay, the TCRB and TCRAD loci were amplified from a standardized quantity of quality-controlled genomic DNA. The amplicons spanned the V(D)J region and were long enough to cover the CDR3 and allow V and J genes to be identified. The commercial immunoSEQ service was used to sequence amplicons on an Illumina platform. Primer bias and sequencing errors were corrected as previously described, and TCRAD and TCRB were defined on the basis of the IMGT database. The repertoires were analysed using immunoSEQ Analyzer 3.0 and VDJTools for basic statistics, V/J segment usage, diversity estimates, rarefaction and pairwise overlap. Diversity was estimated with Chao1, ChaoE, Efron-Thisted, Shannon and inverse Simpson indices, and also on datasets down-sampled to the smallest sample. Repertoire overlap used strict matching of CDR3 nucleotide sequence, V gene and J gene, with Jaccard-based multidimensional scaling clustering. On average, about 810,000 unique TCRB clonotypes were obtained from thymus samples, compared with approximately 84,000 from blood samples.

The TCR was taken from a boy less than two years old with a congenital heart defect. Donor details come from another sample of the same person, matched by shared clones. The chain is made from TRBV6-1 and TRBJ1-1; TRBD1 lines up with 7 middle nucleotides. The sequenced material came from thymocytes. Read as DNA, the sequence is TGTGCCAGCACCACACAGGGGCGGAACACTGAAGCTTTCTTT. It codes for CASTTQGRNTEAFF.